Below, one T cell receptor (beta chain) is given with its context. The data were taken from a study of blood T cell repertoires in COVID-19. As for the study in general: The samples span acute and convalescent COVID-19 from the United States, Italy and Spain. Nucleic acid was either cDNA or gDNA, and it came from T cells, B-cell-depleted T cells, or PBMCs.

In the authors' workflow: Counts of nucleated cells, estimated from reference gene primer amplification, were obtained. This table comes from immunoSEQ multiplex PCR, and its TCRdb copy is limited to in-frame clones, with some not included. Clone size and V and J calls were adopted from that table, with D and trimming inferred from the DNA. The sample records 150,000 or so clones, about 86% being singletons. This CDR3 region has 16 residues. Trimming took 5 bases from V and 3 from J, leaving 20 bases between them. In germline, CDR1 is SGHRS, CDR2 YFSETQ. V is TRBV5-1 and J is TRBJ1-1; D is possibly TRBD1 (6 bases). Sequences were obtained from peripheral blood. The clonotype originates from a man aged 50 to 59 with active or convalescent COVID-19. The CDR3 nucleotides are TGCGCCAGCAGGTCCGGGACACTTAGTATCGACACTGAAGCTTTCTTT. It encodes CASRSGTLSIDTEAFF. The full variable domain, its missing parts supplied by reference TRBV5-1 and TRBJ1-1, is KAGVTQTPRYLIKTRGQQVTLSCSPISGHRSVSWYQQTPGQGLQFLFEYFSETQRNKGNFPGRFSGRQFSNSRSEMNVSTLELGDSALYLCASRSGTLSIDTEAFFGQGTRLTVV.